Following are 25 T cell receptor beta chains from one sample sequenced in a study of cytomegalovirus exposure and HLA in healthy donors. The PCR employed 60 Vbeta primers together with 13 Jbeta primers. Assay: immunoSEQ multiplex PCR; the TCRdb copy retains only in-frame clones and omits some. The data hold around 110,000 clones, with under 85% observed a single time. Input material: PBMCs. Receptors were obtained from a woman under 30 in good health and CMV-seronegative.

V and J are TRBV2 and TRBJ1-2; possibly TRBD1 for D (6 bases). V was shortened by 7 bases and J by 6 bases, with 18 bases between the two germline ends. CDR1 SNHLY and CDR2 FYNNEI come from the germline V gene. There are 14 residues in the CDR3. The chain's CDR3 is CASTRKGDSHGYTF. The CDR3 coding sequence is TGTGCCAGCACCCGAAAGGGGGATTCCCATGGCTACACCTTC.

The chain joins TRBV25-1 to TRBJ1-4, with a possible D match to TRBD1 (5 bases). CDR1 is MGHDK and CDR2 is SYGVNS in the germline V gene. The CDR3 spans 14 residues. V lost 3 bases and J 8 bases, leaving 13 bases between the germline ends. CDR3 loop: CASSDWGEGEKLFF. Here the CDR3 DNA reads TGTGCCAGCAGTGACTGGGGGGAGGGGGAAAAACTGTTTTTT. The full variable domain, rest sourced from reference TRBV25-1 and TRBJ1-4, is EADIYQTPRYLVIGTGKKITLECSQTMGHDKMYWYQQDPGMELHLIHYSYGVNSTEKGDLSSESTVSRIRTEHFPLTLESARPSHTSQYLCASSDWGEGEKLFFGSGTQLSVL.

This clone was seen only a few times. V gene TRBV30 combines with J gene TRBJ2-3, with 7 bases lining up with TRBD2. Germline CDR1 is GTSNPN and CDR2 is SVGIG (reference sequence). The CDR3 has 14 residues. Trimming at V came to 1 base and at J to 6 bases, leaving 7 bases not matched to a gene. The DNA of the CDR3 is TGTGCCTGGAGTGACCTAGCGGTTATCGATACGCAGTATTTT. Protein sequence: CAWSDLAVIDTQYF.

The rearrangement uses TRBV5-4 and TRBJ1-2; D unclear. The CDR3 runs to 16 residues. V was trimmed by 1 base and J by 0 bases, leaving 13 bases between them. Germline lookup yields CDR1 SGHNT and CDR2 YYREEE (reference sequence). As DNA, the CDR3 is TGTGCCAGCAGCTTGATTCAGGAACCTCCTAACTATGGCTACACCTTC. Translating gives CASSLIQEPPNYGYTF.

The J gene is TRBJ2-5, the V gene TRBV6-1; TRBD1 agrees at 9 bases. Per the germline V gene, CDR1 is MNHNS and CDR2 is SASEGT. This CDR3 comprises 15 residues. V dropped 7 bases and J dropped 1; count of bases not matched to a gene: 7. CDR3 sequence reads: CASIGTGWVQETQYF. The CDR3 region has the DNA TGTGCCAGCATTGGGACAGGGTGGGTCCAAGAGACCCAGTACTTC.

CDR3 sequence: CASSESMAGYETQYF. For the CDR3, the DNA is TGTGCCAGCAGTGAAAGTATGGCAGGGTACGAGACCCAGTACTTC. V gene TRBV2 combines with J gene TRBJ2-5; D may be TRBD1 (5 bases). The CDR3 has 15 amino acids. V lost 2 bases, J lost 5 bases, and 15 bases lay in between. Germline V gene sequence: CDR1 SNHLY, CDR2 FYNNEI.

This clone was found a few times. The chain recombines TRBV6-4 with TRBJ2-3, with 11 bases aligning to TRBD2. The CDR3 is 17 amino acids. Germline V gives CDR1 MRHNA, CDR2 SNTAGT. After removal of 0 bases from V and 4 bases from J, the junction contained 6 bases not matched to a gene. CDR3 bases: TGTGCCAGCAGTGACTCGAACCGACTAGCGGGGCCAGATACGCAGTATTTT. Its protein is CASSDSNRLAGPDTQYF.

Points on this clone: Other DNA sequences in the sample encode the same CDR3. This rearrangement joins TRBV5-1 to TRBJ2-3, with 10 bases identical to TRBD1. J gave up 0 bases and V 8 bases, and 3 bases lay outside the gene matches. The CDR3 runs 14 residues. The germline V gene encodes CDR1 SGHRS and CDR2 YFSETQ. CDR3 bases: TGCGCCAGTGGGACAGGGGATAGCACAGATACGCAGTATTTT. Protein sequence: CASGTGDSTDTQYF.

Here the CDR3 DNA reads TGCGCCAGCAGCTTGGATCTGACAGGAACCCTTGGAGGCTACACCTTC. It encodes CASSLDLTGTLGGYTF. This sequence joins TRBV5-1 and TRBJ1-2; TRBD1 is a possible D gene (6 bases). V lost 0 bases and J 8 bases, leaving 20 bases between the germline ends. CDR1 is SGHRS and CDR2 is YFSETQ in the germline V gene. This CDR3 is built from 16 residues.

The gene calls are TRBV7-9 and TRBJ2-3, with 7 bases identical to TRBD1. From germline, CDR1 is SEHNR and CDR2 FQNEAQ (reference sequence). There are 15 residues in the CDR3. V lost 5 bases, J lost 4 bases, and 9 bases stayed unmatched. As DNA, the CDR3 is TGTGCCAGCAGCCCCGTGAGGGGGCGGGCAGATACGCAGTATTTT. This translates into CASSPVRGRADTQYF.

For the CDR3, the DNA is TGTGCCAGCAGCTTAGAACGGGACTCTGAAGCTTTCTTT. It yields the protein CASSLERDSEAFF. J is TRBJ1-1 and V is TRBV7-2, with D tentatively TRBD1 (5 bases). Germline-derived CDR1 and CDR2 are SGHTA and FQGNSA. The length of the CDR3 is 13 residues. Trimming removed 1 base at V and 6 bases at J, with 9 bases between.

The CDR3 spells CASSRGSSTSGNTIYF. CDR3 DNA sequence: TGTGCCAGCAGCCGGGGGAGCAGTACCTCTGGAAACACCATATATTTT. This chain connects TRBV7-9 to TRBJ1-3; perhaps TRBD1 as D (5 bases). Germline lookup yields CDR1 SEHNR and CDR2 FQNEAQ (reference sequence). The length of the CDR3 is 16 residues. The V end was cut by 5 bases, the J end by 0 bases, with 14 bases between.

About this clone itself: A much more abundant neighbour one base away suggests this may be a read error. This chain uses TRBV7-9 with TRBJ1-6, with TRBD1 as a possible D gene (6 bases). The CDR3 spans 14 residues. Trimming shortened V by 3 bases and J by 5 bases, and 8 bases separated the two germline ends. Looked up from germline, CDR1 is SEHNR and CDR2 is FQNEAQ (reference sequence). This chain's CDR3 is CASSLGANNSPLHF. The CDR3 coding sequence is TGTGCCAGCAGCTTGGGGGCGAATAATTCACCCCTCCACTTT.

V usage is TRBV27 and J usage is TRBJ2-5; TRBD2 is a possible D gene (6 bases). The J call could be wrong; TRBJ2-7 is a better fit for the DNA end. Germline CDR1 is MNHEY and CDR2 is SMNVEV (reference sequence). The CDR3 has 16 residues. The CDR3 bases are TGTGCCAGCAGTCCCTCCGCGGGACCTTCTTCCTACGAGCAGTACTTC. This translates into CASSPSAGPSSYEQYF.

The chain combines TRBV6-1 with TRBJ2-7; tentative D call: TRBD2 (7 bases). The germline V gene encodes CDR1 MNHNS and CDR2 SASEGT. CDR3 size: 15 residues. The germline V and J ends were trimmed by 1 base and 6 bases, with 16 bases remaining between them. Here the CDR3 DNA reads TGTGCCAGCAGTGAAGTTGAGAGGGGGAGGGCCGAGCAGTACTTC. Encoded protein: CASSEVERGRAEQYF.

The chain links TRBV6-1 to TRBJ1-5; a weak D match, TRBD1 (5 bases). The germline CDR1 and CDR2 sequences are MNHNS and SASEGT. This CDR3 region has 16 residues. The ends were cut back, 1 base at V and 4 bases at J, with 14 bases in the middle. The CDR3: CASSEVTGDPNQPQHF. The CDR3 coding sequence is TGTGCCAGCAGTGAAGTCACAGGCGACCCTAATCAGCCCCAGCATTTT.

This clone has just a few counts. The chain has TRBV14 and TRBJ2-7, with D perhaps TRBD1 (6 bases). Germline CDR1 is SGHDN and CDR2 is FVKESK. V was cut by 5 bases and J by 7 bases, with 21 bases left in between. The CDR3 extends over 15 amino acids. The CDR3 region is CASSAPGHRFGEQYF. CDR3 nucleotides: TGTGCCAGCAGCGCTCCGGGACACAGGTTTGGGGAGCAGTACTTC.

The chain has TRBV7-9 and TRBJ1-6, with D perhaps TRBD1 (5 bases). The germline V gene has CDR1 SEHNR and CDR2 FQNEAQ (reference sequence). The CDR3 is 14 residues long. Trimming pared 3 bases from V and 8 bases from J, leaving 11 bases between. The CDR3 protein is CASSLVQDYSPLHF. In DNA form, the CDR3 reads TGTGCCAGCAGCTTGGTACAGGATTATTCACCCCTCCACTTT.

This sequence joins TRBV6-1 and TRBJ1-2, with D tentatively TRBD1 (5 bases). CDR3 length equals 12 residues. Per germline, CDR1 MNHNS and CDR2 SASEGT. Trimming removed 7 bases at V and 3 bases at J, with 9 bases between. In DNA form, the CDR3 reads TGTGCCAGCATGGGACTTCACTATGGCTACACCTTC. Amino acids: CASMGLHYGYTF.

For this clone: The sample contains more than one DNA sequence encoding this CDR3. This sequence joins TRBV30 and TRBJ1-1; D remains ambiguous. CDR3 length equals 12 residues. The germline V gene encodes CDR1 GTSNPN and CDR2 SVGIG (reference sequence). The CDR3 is CAWSPRDTEAFF. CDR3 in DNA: TGTGCATGGTCTCCGAGGGACACTGAAGCTTTCTTT.

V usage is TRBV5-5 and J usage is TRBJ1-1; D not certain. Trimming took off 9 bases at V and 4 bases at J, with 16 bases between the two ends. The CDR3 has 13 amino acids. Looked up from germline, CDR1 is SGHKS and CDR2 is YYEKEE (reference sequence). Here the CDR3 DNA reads TGTGCCACTTCGGCGGGCTGGGGCACTGAAGCTTTCTTT. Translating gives CATSAGWGTEAFF.

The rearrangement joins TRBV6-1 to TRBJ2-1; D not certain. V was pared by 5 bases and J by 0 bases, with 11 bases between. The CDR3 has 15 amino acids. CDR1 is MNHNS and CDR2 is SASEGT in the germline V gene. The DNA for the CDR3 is TGTGCCAGCAGTATCCTTCGTAGCTCCTACAATGAGCAGTTCTTC. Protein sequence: CASSILRSSYNEQFF.

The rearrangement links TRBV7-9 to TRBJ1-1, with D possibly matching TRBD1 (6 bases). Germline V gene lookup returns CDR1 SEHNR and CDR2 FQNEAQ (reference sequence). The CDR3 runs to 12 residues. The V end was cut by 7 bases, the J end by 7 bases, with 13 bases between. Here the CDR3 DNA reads TGTGCCAGCACCCTGGACAGTCATGAAGCTTTCTTT. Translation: CASTLDSHEAFF.

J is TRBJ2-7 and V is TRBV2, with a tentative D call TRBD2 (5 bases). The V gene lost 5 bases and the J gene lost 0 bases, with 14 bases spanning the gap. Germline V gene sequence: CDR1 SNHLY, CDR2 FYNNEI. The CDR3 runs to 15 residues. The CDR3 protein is CASSRRTGSSYEQYF. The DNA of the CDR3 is TGTGCCAGCAGTCGCCGGACTGGTAGCTCCTACGAGCAGTACTTC. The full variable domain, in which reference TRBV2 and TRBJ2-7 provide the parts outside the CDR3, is EPEVTQTPSHQVTQMGQEVILRCVPISNHLYFYWYRQILGQKVEFLVSFYNNEISEKSEIFDDQFSVERPDGSNFTLKIRSTKLEDSAMYFCASSRRTGSSYEQYFGPGTRLTVT.

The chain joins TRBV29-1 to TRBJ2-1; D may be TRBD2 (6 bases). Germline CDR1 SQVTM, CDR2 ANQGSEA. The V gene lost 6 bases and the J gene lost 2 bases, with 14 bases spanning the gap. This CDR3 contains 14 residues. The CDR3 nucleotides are TGCAGCGTCCTGCTAGCGAGCCCCTACAATGAGCAGTTCTTC. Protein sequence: CSVLLASPYNEQFF.